These T cell receptor beta chains were read from a single sample in a study of CD8 T cells in Susac syndrome. TCRdb independently ran MiXCR on the immunoSEQ multiplex PCR reads; one entry per CDR3 protein. The profile shows about 140,000 distinct CDR3 sequences, approximately 95% of them singletons. Sequenced sample: CD4+ T cells from PBMCs. The receptors derive from a human donor with Susac syndrome. CDR3s include the opening cysteine and the closing phenylalanine or tryptophan. D genes are given only for firm matches. For some rows the clone size is stated as once, few or many, or as a class when expanded; others skip it.

>TRBD2|-|TRBJ2-3|TRBV20-1
TGCAGTGGGCGGGCCAGCGGGAGAGCAGATACGCAGTATTTT
CSGRASGRADTQYF
>TRBD1|-|TRBJ1-1|TRBV5-6
TGTGCCAGCAGCTCGACAGGGATTGCTGAAGCTTTCTTT
CASSSTGIAEAFF
>-|-|TRBJ1-1|TRBV20-1
TGCAGTGCCCTCGGGAGGCACACTGAAGCTTTCTTT
CSALGRHTEAFF
>-|-|TRBJ2-1|TRBV20-1
TGCAGTGCTGTTGGCCAGGGCCCTCTCTTC
CSAVGQGPLF
>-|-|TRBJ2-5|TRBV20-1
TGCAGTGCTAAGCCTCCCCGTATGAGGGAGACCCAGTACTTC
CSAKPPRMRETQYF
>TRBD2|-|TRBJ2-7|TRBV10-3
TGTGCCATCAGTGTCGGGACTAGCGGGACCGGCTCCTACGAGCAGTACTTC
CAISVGTSGTGSYEQYF
>-|-|TRBJ2-7|TRBV27
TGTGCCAGCAGTACCCGCCCTGGGGAGCAGTACTTC
CASSTRPGEQYF
>TRBD1|-|TRBJ1-2|TRBV5-1
TGCGCCAGCAGCTTGGACACCACAGGGGGCAAGACGGGCTACACCTTC
CASSLDTTGGKTGYTF
>-|-|TRBJ1-1|TRBV23-1
TGCGCCAGCAGTCAATCGATATGGGGGCGCACTGAAGCTTTCTTT
CASSQSIWGRTEAFF
>TRBD2|-|TRBJ2-7|TRBV7-2
TGTGCCAGCAGCATTGGACTAGCGGGGGGGGAGGAGCAGTACTTC
CASSIGLAGGEEQYF
>-|-|TRBJ2-1|TRBV5-1
TGCGCCAGCAGCTCCCAAGCGGCTAGCTCCTACAATGAGCAGTTCTTC
CASSSQAASSYNEQFF
>TRBD2|few|TRBJ2-1|TRBV5-6
TGTGCCAGCAGCTCTAGCGGGAGTCTGAATGAGCAGTTCTTC
CASSSSGSLNEQFF
>-|-|TRBJ1-4|TRBV9
TGTGCCAGCAGCGTAACGGGGGCAGCTAATGAAAAACTGTTTTTT
CASSVTGAANEKLFF
>TRBD1|-|TRBJ1-5|TRBV12-3/TRBV12-4
TGTGCCAGCAGCCCCCAGGGACAGCTCAATCAGCCCCAGCATTTT
CASSPQGQLNQPQHF
>-|-|TRBJ1-1|TRBV19
TGTGCCAGTAGTTCCTCCGCGAACACTGAAGCTTTCTTT
CASSSSANTEAFF
>-|-|TRBJ2-2|TRBV5-1
TGCGCCAGCAGCCCCGTGGGGACCGGGGAGCTGTTTTTT
CASSPVGTGELFF
>TRBD2|-|TRBJ2-1|TRBV4-2
TGTGCCAGCAGCCAGGCCGCCGCGACTAGCGGATCCTACAATGAGCAGTTCTTC
CASSQAAATSGSYNEQFF
>-|-|TRBJ1-4|TRBV30
TGTGCCTGGAGTGCCCATCTCGGGCCTCGAGAAAAACTGTTTTTT
CAWSAHLGPREKLFF
>-|-|TRBJ2-5|TRBV7-9
TGTGCCAGCAGACCGGGGATACAAGAGACCCAGTACTTC
CASRPGIQETQYF
>-|-|TRBJ1-3|TRBV19
TGTGCCAGTTCGGGGACCTCTGGAAACACCATATATTTT
CASSGTSGNTIYF
>TRBD2|-|TRBJ2-5|TRBV24-1
TGTGCCACCAGTGATTCCGGGACTAGCGGGGAGACCCAGTACTTC
CATSDSGTSGETQYF
>TRBD2|-|TRBJ2-5|TRBV30
TGTGCCTGGAGTTTGGGAGGGGCAGGGGAGACCCAGTACTTC
CAWSLGGAGETQYF
>-|-|TRBJ2-1|TRBV2
TGTGCCAGCAGTCGGGAACTACGGTTCTCCTACAATGAGCAGTTCTTC
CASSRELRFSYNEQFF
>-|-|TRBJ1-2|TRBV2
TGTGCCAGCAGTGAGGTATATGGCTACACCTTC
CASSEVYGYTF
>-|-|TRBJ1-1|TRBV29-1
TGCAGCGTTTGGGCTTGGGCTGAAGCTTTCTTT
CSVWAWAEAFF